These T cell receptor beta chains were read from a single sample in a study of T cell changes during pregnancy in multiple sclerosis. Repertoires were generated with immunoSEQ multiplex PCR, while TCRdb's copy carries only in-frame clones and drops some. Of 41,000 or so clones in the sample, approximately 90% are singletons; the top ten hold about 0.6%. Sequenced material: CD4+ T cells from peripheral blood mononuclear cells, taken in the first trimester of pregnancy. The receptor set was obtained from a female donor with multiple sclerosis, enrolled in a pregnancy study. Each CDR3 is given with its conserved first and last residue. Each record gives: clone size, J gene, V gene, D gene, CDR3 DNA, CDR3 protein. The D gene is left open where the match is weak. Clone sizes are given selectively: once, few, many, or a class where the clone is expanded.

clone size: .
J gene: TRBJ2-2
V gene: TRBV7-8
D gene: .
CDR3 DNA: TGTGCCAGCAGCTTTTCCAGCGGGAACACCGGGGAGCTGTTTTTT
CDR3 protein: CASSFSSGNTGELFF

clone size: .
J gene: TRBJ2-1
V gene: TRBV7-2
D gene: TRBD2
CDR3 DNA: TGTGCCAGCAGCGGATGGGCGGGACTAGCAGTCAATGAGCAGTTCTTC
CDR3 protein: CASSGWAGLAVNEQFF

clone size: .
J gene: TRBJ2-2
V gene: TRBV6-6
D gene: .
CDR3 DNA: TGTGCCAGCAGAGAGACTGAGAACACCGGGGAGCTGTTTTTT
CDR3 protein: CASRETENTGELFF

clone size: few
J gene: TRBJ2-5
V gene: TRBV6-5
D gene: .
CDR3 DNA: TGTGCCACCCTTTCCACTGAGACCCAGTACTTC
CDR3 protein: CATLSTETQYF

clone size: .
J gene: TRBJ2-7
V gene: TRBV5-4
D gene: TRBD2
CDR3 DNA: TGTGCCAGCAGCTTGCCTAGCGGGACAGCCTACGAGCAGTACTTC
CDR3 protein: CASSLPSGTAYEQYF

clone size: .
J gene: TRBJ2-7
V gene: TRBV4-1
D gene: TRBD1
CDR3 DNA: TGCGCCAGCAGCTTGACGCGGACAGGGGCGTTATACGAGCAGTACTTC
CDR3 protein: CASSLTRTGALYEQYF

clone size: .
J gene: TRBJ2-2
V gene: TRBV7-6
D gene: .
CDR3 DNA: TGTGCCAGCAGCTCCCCCAACCCCAGGGTAATGTTTTTT
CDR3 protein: CASSSPNPRVMFF

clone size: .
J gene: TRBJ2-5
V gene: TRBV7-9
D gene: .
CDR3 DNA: TGTGCCAGCAGCCCTATTCAGGGGTTGGGCGCCCAGTACTTC
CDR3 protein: CASSPIQGLGAQYF

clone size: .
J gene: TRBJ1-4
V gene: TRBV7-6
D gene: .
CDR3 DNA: TGTGCCAGCAGCTTACTGGCGGGGTTTGAAAAACTGTTTTTT
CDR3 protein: CASSLLAGFEKLFF

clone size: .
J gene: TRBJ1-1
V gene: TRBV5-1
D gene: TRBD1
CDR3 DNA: TGCGCCAGCAGCTCTGCGGGACAGGGTTGGAACACTGAAGCTTTCTTT
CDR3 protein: CASSSAGQGWNTEAFF

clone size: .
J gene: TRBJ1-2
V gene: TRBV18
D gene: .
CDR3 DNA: TGTGCCAGCTCACCCTTGAGTAACAGGGAAATTTATGGCTACACCTTC
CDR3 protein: CASSPLSNREIYGYTF

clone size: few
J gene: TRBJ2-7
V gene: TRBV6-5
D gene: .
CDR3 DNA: TGTGCCAGCAGTTACTCGAATCCGGGGGACTACGAGCAGTACTTC
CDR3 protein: CASSYSNPGDYEQYF

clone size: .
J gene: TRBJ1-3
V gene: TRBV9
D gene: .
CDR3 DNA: TGTGCCAGCAGCGTAGGACCAGGGATTATCTCTGGAAACACCATATATTTT
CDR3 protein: CASSVGPGIISGNTIYF

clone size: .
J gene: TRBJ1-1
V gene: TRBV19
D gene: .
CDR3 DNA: TGTGCCAGTATCCCCCCTACCCGGGGGGGTTGGTCTGAAGCTTTCTTT
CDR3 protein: CASIPPTRGGWSEAFF

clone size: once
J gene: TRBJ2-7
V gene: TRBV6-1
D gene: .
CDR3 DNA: TGTGCCACCCACAAGGGGGGGACGGGCACCTACGAGCAGTACTTC
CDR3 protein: CATHKGGTGTYEQYF

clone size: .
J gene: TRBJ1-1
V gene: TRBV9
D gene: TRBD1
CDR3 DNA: TGTGCCAGCAGCGTAGCAGGGGGGCTAGAAGCTTTCTTT
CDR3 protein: CASSVAGGLEAFF

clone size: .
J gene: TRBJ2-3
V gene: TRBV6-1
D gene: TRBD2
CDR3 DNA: TGTGCCAGCAGTGTTGCGCTTCCCGGGACTAGCGGGAGCACAGATACGCAGTATTTT
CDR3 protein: CASSVALPGTSGSTDTQYF

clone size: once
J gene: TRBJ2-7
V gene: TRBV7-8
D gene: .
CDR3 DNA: TGTGCCAGCAGCTTAGCATACACGGGAGAGCAGTACTTC
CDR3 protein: CASSLAYTGEQYF

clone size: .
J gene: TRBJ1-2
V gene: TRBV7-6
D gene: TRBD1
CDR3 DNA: TGTGCCAGCAGCGCAGGACAGGGTGGCTATGGCTACACCTTC
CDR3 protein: CASSAGQGGYGYTF

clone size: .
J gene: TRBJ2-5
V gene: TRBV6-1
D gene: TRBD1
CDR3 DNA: TGTGCCGGCGGCCGGGACAGGGGATCTGAGACCCAGTACTTC
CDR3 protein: CAGGRDRGSETQYF

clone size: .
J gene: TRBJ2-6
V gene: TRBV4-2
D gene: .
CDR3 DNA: TGTGCCAGCAGCCCCATCTCTGGGGCCAACGTCCTGACTTTC
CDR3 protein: CASSPISGANVLTF

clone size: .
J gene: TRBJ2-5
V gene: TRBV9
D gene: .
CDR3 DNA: TGTGCCAGCAGCCCCTCGCGGCAAGAGATCCAGTACTTC
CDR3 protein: CASSPSRQEIQYF

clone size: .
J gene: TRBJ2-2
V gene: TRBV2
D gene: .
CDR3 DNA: TGTGCCAGCAGTATGGTGAAGGGAGAGGGCGGGGAGCTGTTTTTT
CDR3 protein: CASSMVKGEGGELFF

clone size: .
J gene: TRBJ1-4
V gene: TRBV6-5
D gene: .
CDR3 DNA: TGTGCCAGCAGTCCCCGACAGTATAATGAAAAACTGTTTTTT
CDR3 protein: CASSPRQYNEKLFF

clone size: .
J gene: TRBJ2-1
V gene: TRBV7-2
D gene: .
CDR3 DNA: TGTGCCAGCAGGCGCCCACAGGGTGCCGATGAGCAGTTCTTC
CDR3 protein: CASRRPQGADEQFF

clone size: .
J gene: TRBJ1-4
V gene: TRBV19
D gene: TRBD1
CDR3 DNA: TGTGCCAGTGGACAGGGCCGGGCTTTTAATGAAAAACTGTTTTTT
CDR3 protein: CASGQGRAFNEKLFF